This T cell receptor beta chain originates from a study of T-cell memory formation after mild COVID-19 (dated by TCRdb to 2020 to 2022). Turning to the overall study: TCR sequence clusters from the two donors were found to be largely donor specific. In two donors, T-cell clones that expanded and contracted after mild COVID-19 were followed by sequencing TCRalpha and TCRbeta repertoires longitudinally. Two young, previously healthy adult volunteers, one female and one male, were included in the cohort.

TCRdb records Illumina NovaSeq 6000 as the sequencer. TCRalpha and TCRbeta cDNA libraries were built by 5'RACE with constant-segment primers, adding sample barcodes and unique molecular identifiers. Trizol reagent was used to extract RNA from every sample. Libraries were amplified in two PCR steps, with a second sample barcode and Illumina TruSeq adapters added in the second step. Sequencing of libraries was performed on an Illumina NovaSeq with 2 x 150 bp paired-end reads. Per the authors' processing: Reads were demultiplexed and collapsed into UMI-guided consensus sequences with migec v1.2.7. With mixcr v2.1.11, UMI consensuses were aligned to TRA and TRB V and J templates and assembled into clonotypes. Expanded or contracted clonotypes were those called significant by both edgeR and NoisET, with noise models trained on biological replicates. For edgeR calls, the thresholds were a false discovery rate-adjusted p below 0.01 and a log2 fold-change of 1. PCA with hierarchical clustering of max-normalized trajectories of the 1000 most abundant clonotypes was used as exploratory dynamics analysis. Separately sequenced CD4+ and CD8+ repertoires were used to assign a CD4 or CD8 phenotype to each responding clone. The public reads were run again by TCRdb, first through fastp at Q25 and then through MiXCR, and only productive beta chains were kept. Under each unique CDR3 protein, matching rows form one entry showing the most common genes and DNA. The V and J calls and clone size are TCRdb's, not the authors'. The sample table holds under 650,000 distinct CDR3 sequences, of which approximately 19% were seen once. About 12% of the sample is in the top ten clones.

V is clipped by 5 bases and J by 2 bases, and the sequence between their germline boundaries is 16 bases long. The CDR3, cysteine through phenylalanine, is 15 amino acids long. Left in the record is the CDR3 DNA by itself, 45 bases read in frame from the first base. Reading the germline V gene gives CDR1 SGHTA and CDR2 FQGNSA. This clonotype was counted a few times. Its antigen is unknown. No much larger clone is present one base from it, and per-base qualities are unavailable. Ficoll-Paque density gradient centrifugation was the method used to isolate PBMCs. Study-wide conclusions, independent of this receptor: The study covered only a couple of mild cases, and larger cohorts including severe cases with pre-infection samples were considered necessary. Clones contracting from day 15 to 85 had balanced CD4/CD8 phenotypes, while a second wave expanding from day 15 to 37 was biased towards CD4+. Contracting CD4+ clones were located mainly in the CM and EM memory subsets, whereas CD8+ clones were found to be enriched in EMRA. The detection of some responding clones in pre-infection memory suggests that pre-existing cross-reactive memory T cells joined the SARS-CoV-2 response. SARS-CoV-2 specificity of the second-wave clones peaking on day 37 was not confirmed.

The sequence was obtained from an adult woman who had mild COVID-19 (a few samples of this study predate the infection). The sample titles of this study are shuffled in the database, so cell type and time point are left out; the donor was told from shared clones. Sequenced: PBMCs or a T cell subset sorted from them (not recorded which). In this chain, TRBV7-2 is recombined with TRBJ2-7, with TRBD2 as a weak D call on 5 bases. The CDR3 here reads CASSLVGRGTYEQYF. The nucleotide sequence reads as follows: TGTGCCAGCAGCCTAGTAGGGAGAGGGACCTACGAGCAGTACTTC.